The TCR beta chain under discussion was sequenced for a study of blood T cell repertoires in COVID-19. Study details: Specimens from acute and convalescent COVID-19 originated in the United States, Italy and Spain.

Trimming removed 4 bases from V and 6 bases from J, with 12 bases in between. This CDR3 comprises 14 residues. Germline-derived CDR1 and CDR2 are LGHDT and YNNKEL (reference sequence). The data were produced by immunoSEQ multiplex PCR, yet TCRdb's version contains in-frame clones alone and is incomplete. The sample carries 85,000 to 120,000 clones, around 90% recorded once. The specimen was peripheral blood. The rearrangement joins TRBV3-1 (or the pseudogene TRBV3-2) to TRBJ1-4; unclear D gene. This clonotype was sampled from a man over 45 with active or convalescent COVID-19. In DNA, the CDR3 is TGTGCCAGCAGCCTCTGGTCAGAAGATGAAAAACTGTTTTTT. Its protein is CASSLWSEDEKLFF.